This TCR beta chain derives from a study of T cells in Graves' hyperthyroidism and ophthalmopathy. About the research overall: Peripheral blood was secured at the point of initial diagnosis, before any treatment.

At least ten counts were recorded for this clonotype. The target antigen is unknown. This CDR3 contains 15 residues. CDR1 and CDR2 from the germline V gene are MNHNS and SASEGT. V dropped 5 bases and J dropped 5 bases, with 15 bases sitting between them. Findings and caveats of the study: Blood also showed most of the thyroid clonotypes that were expanded above 0.001. The model foresaw ophthalmopathy a median about 6.5 months prior to onset.

Amplified regions were TCR beta CDR3 sequences from RNA transcripts. A first-round RT-PCR of the TCR CDR3 used the HTBI primer set. A single record per CDR3 protein comes from TCRdb applying MiXCR to the multiplex PCR reads. This table has 500,000 to 550,000 distinct CDR3 sequences, just under 20% appearing once. Clinical symptoms, serum thyroxine, TRAb, thyroid ultrasound and orbital computed tomography established diagnosis. The rearrangement uses TRBV6-1 and TRBJ2-2; weak D call: TRBD2 (5 bases). The origin of this receptor is a middle-aged man with Graves' ophthalmopathy. Sequenced input: blood. The CDR3 sequence is CASSSGLMNTGELFF. The CDR3 coding sequence is TGTGCCAGCAGTTCCGGACTCATGAATACCGGGGAGCTGTTTTTT.